These 24 T cell receptor beta chains share one sample of origin, sequenced in a study of cytomegalovirus exposure and HLA in healthy donors. Sequenced by immunoSEQ multiplex PCR; TCRdb stores in-frame clones only, minus some. The sample includes more than 300,000 clones, just over 85% seen only once; the top ten take approximately 0.8%. Sequenced sample: PBMCs. These receptor sequences come from a woman aged 18-29 years in good health and CMV-seronegative.

The V and J genes are TRBV10-1 and TRBJ1-2, with D maybe TRBD1 (6 bases). Germline V gives CDR1 WNHNN, CDR2 SYGVQD (reference sequence). The length of the CDR3 is 16 residues. V was trimmed by 4 bases and J by 0 bases, leaving 15 bases between them. CDR3 amino acids: CASSATDRPANYGYTF. CDR3 DNA sequence: TGCGCCAGCAGTGCAACCGACAGGCCTGCTAACTATGGCTACACCTTC.

The chain uses TRBV29-1 and TRBJ2-3; TRBD2 matches at 12 bases. Germline trimming cut 8 bases from V and 3 bases from J; bases unmatched to any gene: 9. The CDR3 sequence is 15 residues long. Germline CDR1 reads SQVTM; CDR2 reads ANQGSEA. CDR3 protein: CSPLEGLAGTDTQYF. The CDR3 DNA follows: TGCAGCCCCCTGGAGGGACTAGCGGGTACAGATACGCAGTATTTT.

This clone was recorded once. The rearrangement links TRBV5-1 to TRBJ2-7; 10 positions agree with TRBD1. CDR3 size: 17 residues. The germline V gene has CDR1 SGHRS and CDR2 YFSETQ. With V trimmed by 0 bases and J by 0 bases, 6 bases remained unmatched. The CDR3 region is CASSLGDRGPGSYEQYF. In DNA, the CDR3 is TGCGCCAGCAGCTTGGGAGACAGGGGGCCTGGCTCCTACGAGCAGTACTTC.

The rearrangement uses TRBV5-6 and TRBJ1-2; TRBD1 matches at 8 bases. In germline, CDR1 is SGHDT, CDR2 YYEEEE. This CDR3 has 14 residues. V gave up 2 bases and J gave up 4 bases; unmatched junction bases: 4. The CDR3 sequence: CASSFRQGIYGYTF. CDR3 nucleotides: TGTGCCAGCAGCTTTAGACAGGGGATCTATGGCTACACCTTC.

V usage is TRBV11-2 and J usage is TRBJ2-7; D possibly corresponds to TRBD2 (5 bases). CDR1 and CDR2 from the germline V gene are SGHAT and FQNNGV. This CDR3 has 13 amino acids. The V and J ends lost 7 bases and 6 bases respectively, with 16 bases between them. The CDR3 loop is CASTPREDSEQYF. The CDR3 DNA is TGTGCCAGCACCCCTCGGGAAGACTCCGAGCAGTACTTC. Together with reference TRBV11-2 and TRBJ2-7, the CDR3 gives the full variable domain: EAGVAQSPRYKIIEKRQSVAFWCNPISGHATLYWYQQILGQGPKLLIQFQNNGVVDDSQLPKDRFSAERLKGVDSTLKIQPAKLEDSAVYLCASTPREDSEQYFGPGTRLTVT.

CDR3 protein: CASSSGTGGNQPQHF. Here the CDR3 DNA reads TGTGCCAGCAGCTCCGGGACAGGGGGCAATCAGCCCCAGCATTTT. The genes are TRBV7-9 and TRBJ1-5; TRBD1 aligns across 10 bases. This CDR3 contains 15 residues. CDR1 is SEHNR and CDR2 is FQNEAQ in the germline V gene (reference sequence). V lost 4 bases to trimming and J lost 2 bases; unmatched junction nucleotides: 2.

The chain links TRBV6-4 to TRBJ2-3; 8 nucleotides align to TRBD1. This CDR3 has 17 residues. The junction had 7 bases not matched to a gene; V was cut back by 0 bases and J by 2 bases. CDR1 and CDR2 from the germline V gene are MRHNA and SNTAGT. The DNA for the CDR3 is TGTGCCAGCAGTGACTCACAGGGGGGCGGGATCACAGATACGCAGTATTTT. It is translated as CASSDSQGGGITDTQYF.

This rearrangement joins TRBV7-9 to TRBJ1-2, with TRBD1 identical over 8 bases. The CDR3 consists of 14 residues. Germline V CDR1 and CDR2: SEHNR, FQNEAQ (reference sequence). V was pared by 4 bases and J by 6 bases, with 7 bases of the junction left unmatched. Written as DNA, the CDR3 is TGTGCCAGCAGCTCATGGACAGGGTACGATGGCTACACCTTC. This translates into CASSSWTGYDGYTF.

The gene calls are TRBV6-1 and TRBJ2-1, with a weak D call TRBD1 (6 bases). The CDR3 extends over 13 amino acids. The ends were cut back, 8 bases at V and 3 bases at J, with 11 bases in the middle. The germline V gene has CDR1 MNHNS and CDR2 SASEGT. For the CDR3, the DNA is TGTGCCAGCCAACAGGGAGTCTACAATGAGCAGTTCTTC. Encoded protein: CASQQGVYNEQFF.

The chain joins TRBV11-2 to TRBJ1-4; weak D call: TRBD1 (6 bases). Germline V lookup: CDR1 SGHAT, CDR2 FQNNGV. CDR3 length: 15 amino acids. Trimming removed 5 bases from V and 4 bases from J, with 14 bases in between. The CDR3 reads CASSLRGAFNEKLFF. The CDR3 DNA sequence: TGTGCCAGCAGCCTACGGGGGGCGTTTAATGAAAAACTGTTTTTT.

The chain joins TRBV28 to TRBJ2-2, with a possible D match to TRBD2 (6 bases). Looked up from germline, CDR1 is MDHEN and CDR2 is SYDVKM. The CDR3 extends over 17 amino acids. V gave up 2 bases and J gave up 0 bases, with 13 bases separating them. DNA of the CDR3: TGTGCCAGCAGTTTAACGGCTAGCGAAACGAACACCGGGGAGCTGTTTTTT. Its protein is CASSLTASETNTGELFF.

J is TRBJ2-5 and V is TRBV28, with D possibly TRBD2 on 6 matching bases. Germline CDR1 and CDR2: MDHEN and SYDVKM. Trimming shortened V by 6 bases and J by 5 bases, and 10 bases separated the two germline ends. This CDR3 has 12 residues. As DNA, the CDR3 is TGTGCCAGCAGCGGGGGTCTGGAGACCCAGTACTTC. This sequence encodes CASSGGLETQYF.

The chain links TRBV5-1 to TRBJ1-2; no clear D. Germline CDR1 and CDR2: SGHRS and YFSETQ. The germline V and J ends were trimmed by 0 bases and 4 bases, with 10 bases remaining between them. The CDR3 has 14 amino acids. The CDR3 nucleotides are TGCGCCAGCAGCTTGGATCGCCGGGGCTATGGCTACACCTTC. This codes for CASSLDRRGYGYTF.

This chain uses TRBV27 with TRBJ1-2; TRBD1 might be the D (6 bases). Deletions cut 5 bases from V and 8 bases from J, with 12 bases between. The CDR3 has 12 amino acids. Per the germline V gene, CDR1 is MNHEY and CDR2 is SMNVEV (reference sequence). The CDR3 spells CASSPQGVGYTF. The CDR3 DNA reads as TGTGCCAGCAGTCCACAGGGTGTAGGCTACACCTTC.

The CDR3 DNA reads as TGTGCCAGCAGCTTAGCGAAGGGGGCGGGAGGGTCCTACGAGCAGTACTTC. It encodes CASSLAKGAGGSYEQYF. This chain joins TRBV7-9 and TRBJ2-7; TRBD2 agrees at 9 bases. Germline V gene sequence: CDR1 SEHNR, CDR2 FQNEAQ (reference sequence). V shed 0 bases, J shed 1 base, and the junction held 7 bases outside the gene matches. The CDR3 sequence is 17 residues long.

The genes are TRBV27 and TRBJ1-2, with D unresolved. The CDR3 runs 14 residues. V lost 6 bases and J lost 4, with 15 bases in between. From germline, CDR1 is MNHEY and CDR2 SMNVEV (reference sequence). The CDR3 region has the DNA TGTGCCAGCAGCCCTCGGGAAGGCGGCTATGGCTACACCTTC. It codes for CASSPREGGYGYTF.

This clone has more than one count but fewer than ten. The rearrangement uses TRBV25-1 and TRBJ1-2, with D possibly being TRBD1 (5 bases). The germline V gene has CDR1 MGHDK and CDR2 SYGVNS. The V gene lost 5 bases and the J gene lost 5 bases, with 12 bases spanning the gap. The CDR3 extends over 13 amino acids. In nucleotides, the CDR3 is TGTGCCAGCAGTAAACCAGGGATGTATGGCTACACCTTC. It is translated as CASSKPGMYGYTF.

The J gene is TRBJ2-3, the V gene TRBV18, with D possibly TRBD1 on 6 matching bases. This CDR3 region has 13 residues. The germline V gene has CDR1 KGHSH and CDR2 LQKENI. Between the trimmed V and J ends, which lost 6 bases and 8 bases, there was a span of 15 bases. CDR3 sequence (DNA): TGTGCCAGCTCCTCTGACCGAGGGGGTACGCAGTATTTT. Translated, it gives CASSSDRGGTQYF.

CDR3 nucleotides: TGTGCCAGCAGACAACAGCCTTTTTCCTACGAGCAGTACTTC. Residues: CASRQQPFSYEQYF. The chain couples TRBV2 to TRBJ2-7; no reliable D call. Deletions cut 6 bases from V and 1 base from J, with 13 bases between. CDR3 length equals 14 residues. CDR1 SNHLY and CDR2 FYNNEI come from the germline V gene.

The V gene is TRBV28, the J gene TRBJ1-4, with D hard to call. The V gene's germline CDR1 is MDHEN and CDR2 SYDVKM. With 6 bases removed from V and 15 bases from J, the gap between germline ends came to 14 bases. CDR3 size: 11 residues. In nucleotides, the CDR3 is TGTGCCAGCAGGACACGGGGAAGGTTGTTTTTT. The encoded protein is CASRTRGRLFF.

This rearrangement joins TRBV14 to TRBJ1-4, with a weak D call TRBD1 (5 bases). Trimming took 2 bases from V and 6 from J, leaving 16 bases between them. Germline V CDR1 and CDR2: SGHDN, FVKESK. This CDR3 comprises 16 residues. Here the CDR3 DNA reads TGTGCCAGCAGCCAATCACGGGGGGGAAGGTATGAAAAACTGTTTTTT. Its translation is CASSQSRGGRYEKLFF. The full variable domain, rest sourced from reference TRBV14 and TRBJ1-4, is EAGVTQFPSHSVIEKGQTVTLRCDPISGHDNLYWYRRVMGKEIKFLLHFVKESKQDESGMPNNRFLAERTGGTYSTLKVQPAELEDSGVYFCASSQSRGGRYEKLFFGSGTQLSVL.

The chain carries TRBV11-3 and TRBJ2-1, with D possibly TRBD1 on 5 matching bases. From germline, CDR1 is SGHNT and CDR2 YENEEA. This CDR3 contains 13 residues. Trimming stripped 2 bases from V and 8 bases from J, with 10 bases between. CDR3 DNA sequence: TGTGCCAGCAGCTTAAGGGGTATCCATGAGCAGTTCTTC. Translating it yields CASSLRGIHEQFF.

The CDR3 nucleotides are TGTGCCAGCAGCATGAAGGGACTAGCGGGAGTATACAAGAACACCGGGGAGCTGTTTTTT. Its protein is CASSMKGLAGVYKNTGELFF. The V and J genes are TRBV7-8 and TRBJ2-2; the match to TRBD2 covers 14 bases. Losses at the gene ends were 5 bases for V and 1 base for J; bases not matched to a gene: 12. The CDR3 sequence is 20 residues long. Germline V gene data show CDR1 as SGHVS and CDR2 as FQNEAQ.

The chain employs TRBV29-1 and TRBJ1-3; D gene ambiguous. There are 14 residues in the CDR3. Germline lookup yields CDR1 SQVTM and CDR2 ANQGSEA. The V end was cut by 4 bases, the J end by 3 bases, with 13 bases between. The CDR3 DNA reads as TGCAGCGTTGCGAAGGACTTTTATGGAAACACCATATATTTT. Translation gives CSVAKDFYGNTIYF.